A selection of T cell receptor beta chains follows, all from one sample in a study of shared clonotypes between healthy human individuals. Assay used: immunoSEQ multiplex PCR; TCRdb lists only in-frame clones, some missing. Among around 2.1 million clones listed, about 92% were seen once. Sequenced sample: naive CD8+ T cells from PBMCs. These receptors all stem from a man between 18 and 35 years old in good health. Some clones in this sample may be carry-over from other donors' samples. CDR3s include the opening cysteine and the closing phenylalanine or tryptophan. A D gene is named only where the DNA matches it firmly. Not all rows give a size; the values are once, few, many and, for expanded clones, a class.

clone size: -; V gene: TRBV9; D gene: -; J gene: TRBJ1-1; CDR3 DNA: TGTGCCAGCAGCCGATTACGGGAGAACACTGAAGCTTTCTTT; CDR3 protein: CASSRLRENTEAFF
clone size: -; V gene: TRBV19; D gene: TRBD2; J gene: TRBJ2-1; CDR3 DNA: TGTGCCAGTAGTCCGTCCTACGCGGGAGGTTATCGGCGCTCCTACAATGAGCAGTTCTTC; CDR3 protein: CASSPSYAGGYRRSYNEQFF
clone size: -; V gene: TRBV11-2; D gene: -; J gene: TRBJ2-1; CDR3 DNA: TGTGCCAGCAGCTCTCCGGCTGAGCAGTTCTTC; CDR3 protein: CASSSPAEQFF
clone size: once; V gene: TRBV9; D gene: -; J gene: TRBJ2-3; CDR3 DNA: TGTGCCAGCAGGGGTTCAGATACGCAGTATTTT; CDR3 protein: CASRGSDTQYF
clone size: -; V gene: TRBV29-1; D gene: -; J gene: TRBJ2-7; CDR3 DNA: TGCAGCGTTGGTGGCGTAGCCTACGAGCAGTACTTC; CDR3 protein: CSVGGVAYEQYF
clone size: -; V gene: TRBV5-1; D gene: -; J gene: TRBJ2-3; CDR3 DNA: TGCGCCAGCAGCTTGGTCTTTCGGGGAACAACAGATACGCAGTATTTT; CDR3 protein: CASSLVFRGTTDTQYF
clone size: -; V gene: TRBV27; D gene: TRBD1; J gene: TRBJ1-4; CDR3 DNA: TGTGCCAGCAGTTTATTCCCCGGACAGGGGGGATGGGAAAAACTGTTTTTT; CDR3 protein: CASSLFPGQGGWEKLFF
clone size: -; V gene: TRBV14; D gene: -; J gene: TRBJ2-1; CDR3 DNA: TGTGCCAGCAGCCAAGATGGCACAGTCCACAATGAGCAGTTCTTC; CDR3 protein: CASSQDGTVHNEQFF
clone size: -; V gene: TRBV19; D gene: -; J gene: TRBJ2-7; CDR3 DNA: TGTGCCAGTTCTTCCTTAGGGGGGCGTTTGACCGAGCAGTACTTC; CDR3 protein: CASSSLGGRLTEQYF
clone size: -; V gene: TRBV27; D gene: -; J gene: TRBJ2-7; CDR3 DNA: TGTGCCAGCAGTTTGGTCCCGTCCGACGAGCAGTACTTC; CDR3 protein: CASSLVPSDEQYF
clone size: -; V gene: TRBV19; D gene: -; J gene: TRBJ1-1; CDR3 DNA: TGTGCCAGTAGGCGGGGGTACACTGAAGCTTTCTTT; CDR3 protein: CASRRGYTEAFF
clone size: -; V gene: TRBV2; D gene: -; J gene: TRBJ2-2; CDR3 DNA: TGTGCCAGCAGTGATCCCAGATCGGGGAGGATGACCGGGGAGCTGTTTTTT; CDR3 protein: CASSDPRSGRMTGELFF
clone size: once; V gene: TRBV27; D gene: TRBD2; J gene: TRBJ2-7; CDR3 DNA: TGTGCCAGCAGTTTATCGCGGGGGGCCACACGTGAGCAGTACTTC; CDR3 protein: CASSLSRGATREQYF
clone size: -; V gene: TRBV28; D gene: -; J gene: TRBJ2-7; CDR3 DNA: TGTGCCAGCTTGAACCGGGACTCCTACGAGCAGTACTTC; CDR3 protein: CASLNRDSYEQYF
clone size: -; V gene: TRBV4-3; D gene: -; J gene: TRBJ2-1; CDR3 DNA: TGCGCCAGCAGCCAAGATCAGGAGGGAGACAATGAGCAGTTCTTC; CDR3 protein: CASSQDQEGDNEQFF
clone size: -; V gene: TRBV27; D gene: TRBD1; J gene: TRBJ1-5; CDR3 DNA: TGTGCCAGCAGTTCTCTAGGGGGCACTCAGCCCCAGCATTTT; CDR3 protein: CASSSLGGTQPQHF
clone size: once; V gene: TRBV13; D gene: TRBD1; J gene: TRBJ1-2; CDR3 DNA: TGTGCCAGCAGCGGAGGGACAGGGGGCGAGAAAGCTGGCTACACCTTC; CDR3 protein: CASSGGTGGEKAGYTF
clone size: few; V gene: TRBV4-1; D gene: -; J gene: TRBJ1-5; CDR3 DNA: TGCGCCAGCAGCCAATCTCCTCCGGGACCGAGCAATCAGCCCCAGCATTTT; CDR3 protein: CASSQSPPGPSNQPQHF
clone size: -; V gene: TRBV7-8; D gene: -; J gene: TRBJ2-7; CDR3 DNA: TGTGCCAGCAGCCCTGCCCCCAAGGGCAGGTACGAGCAGTACTTC; CDR3 protein: CASSPAPKGRYEQYF
clone size: -; V gene: TRBV27; D gene: TRBD1; J gene: TRBJ2-5; CDR3 DNA: TGTGCCAGCAGTTCTGACAGGGGGCGAGAGACCCAGTACTTC; CDR3 protein: CASSSDRGRETQYF
clone size: -; V gene: TRBV5-1; D gene: TRBD2; J gene: TRBJ2-2; CDR3 DNA: TGCGCCAGCAGCTCCATAGCGGGAGGGAACACCGGGGAGCTGTTTTTT; CDR3 protein: CASSSIAGGNTGELFF
clone size: -; V gene: TRBV5-1; D gene: TRBD2; J gene: TRBJ2-1; CDR3 DNA: TGCGCCAGCAGCTTCGGGTCTAGCGGGTCTGGGGGTGAGCAGTTCTTC; CDR3 protein: CASSFGSSGSGGEQFF
clone size: -; V gene: TRBV5-8; D gene: TRBD1; J gene: TRBJ2-3; CDR3 DNA: TGTGCCAGCAGCACACGACAGGGCCCTTTT; CDR3 protein: CASSTRQGPF
clone size: -; V gene: TRBV28; D gene: -; J gene: TRBJ2-4; CDR3 DNA: TGTGCCAGCAAAGGGGACTTGGTCAAAAACATTCAGTACTTC; CDR3 protein: CASKGDLVKNIQYF
clone size: -; V gene: TRBV12-5; D gene: -; J gene: TRBJ1-4; CDR3 DNA: TGTGCTAGTGGTTTGGTGAAGGGGGAGAATGAAAAATTGTTTTTT; CDR3 protein: CASGLVKGENEKLFF
clone size: once; V gene: TRBV28; D gene: -; J gene: TRBJ1-5; CDR3 DNA: TGTGCCAGCAGTTTTGCCGGCCTCGGGACACAGAATCAGCCCCAGCATTTT; CDR3 protein: CASSFAGLGTQNQPQHF
clone size: once; V gene: TRBV4-1; D gene: -; J gene: TRBJ1-1; CDR3 DNA: TGCGCCAGCAGCCAAGATCGGCAGGGCGGGAACACTGAAGCTTTCTTT; CDR3 protein: CASSQDRQGGNTEAFF
clone size: -; V gene: TRBV28; D gene: -; J gene: TRBJ2-1; CDR3 DNA: TGTGCCAGCAGTCCCCCCGCTCTTTACAATGAGCAGTTCTTC; CDR3 protein: CASSPPALYNEQFF
clone size: -; V gene: TRBV19; D gene: TRBD1; J gene: TRBJ2-7; CDR3 DNA: TGTGCCAGTAGTCCTCGGGACAGGGGGTTTCTATCCGCCTACGAGCAGTACTTC; CDR3 protein: CASSPRDRGFLSAYEQYF
clone size: -; V gene: TRBV4-1; D gene: TRBD2; J gene: TRBJ2-7; CDR3 DNA: TGCGCCAGCAGCCAAGTCATCGCGGGAGGGACCTACGAGCAGTACTTC; CDR3 protein: CASSQVIAGGTYEQYF
clone size: -; V gene: TRBV7-9; D gene: -; J gene: TRBJ2-5; CDR3 DNA: TGTGCCAGCAGCTTAGTTGGGGGCTTAGAGACCCAGTACTTC; CDR3 protein: CASSLVGGLETQYF
clone size: -; V gene: TRBV28; D gene: -; J gene: TRBJ2-4; CDR3 DNA: TGTGCCAGCAGTTTATGGGGACAGGCGGGGGAAAACATTCAGTACTTC; CDR3 protein: CASSLWGQAGENIQYF
clone size: -; V gene: TRBV5-1; D gene: -; J gene: TRBJ1-4; CDR3 DNA: TGCGCCAGCAGCTTGGACTCAGGGGAACTGTTTTTT; CDR3 protein: CASSLDSGELFF
clone size: -; V gene: TRBV9; D gene: -; J gene: TRBJ2-7; CDR3 DNA: TGTGCCAGCGGGGCGGCCCTCGACTCCTACGAGCAGTACTTC; CDR3 protein: CASGAALDSYEQYF
clone size: -; V gene: TRBV6-1; D gene: -; J gene: TRBJ2-7; CDR3 DNA: TGTGCCAGCAGTGAAGGAGGGAGAGGCAACGAGCAGTACTTC; CDR3 protein: CASSEGGRGNEQYF
clone size: -; V gene: TRBV4-1; D gene: -; J gene: TRBJ1-5; CDR3 DNA: TGCGCCAGCAGCCAAGACGACAGGTCCCGGGCCCAGCATTTT; CDR3 protein: CASSQDDRSRAQHF
clone size: -; V gene: TRBV5-4; D gene: -; J gene: TRBJ2-2; CDR3 DNA: TGTGCCAGCAGCTTGGGGGACGGGGAGCTGTTTTTT; CDR3 protein: CASSLGDGELFF
clone size: -; V gene: TRBV14; D gene: -; J gene: TRBJ1-4; CDR3 DNA: TGTGCCAGCAGCCAGGACACGACAGGTCCTTATAATGAAAAACTGTTTTTT; CDR3 protein: CASSQDTTGPYNEKLFF
clone size: -; V gene: TRBV7-3; D gene: -; J gene: TRBJ2-3; CDR3 DNA: TGTGCCAGCAGCTTACGGGAAACAGAGAGGGCAGATACGCAGTATTTT; CDR3 protein: CASSLRETERADTQYF
clone size: -; V gene: TRBV28; D gene: -; J gene: TRBJ2-7; CDR3 DNA: TGTGCCAGCAGTTTATCTGACAGAGCGTCCTACGAGCAGTACTTC; CDR3 protein: CASSLSDRASYEQYF
clone size: -; V gene: TRBV6-1; D gene: -; J gene: TRBJ2-5; CDR3 DNA: TGTGCCAGCAGTGACATGAAGACCCAGTACTTC; CDR3 protein: CASSDMKTQYF
clone size: -; V gene: TRBV27; D gene: TRBD2; J gene: TRBJ2-7; CDR3 DNA: TGTGCCAGCAGTTTAGGACTAGCGGTTTCCTACGAGCAGTACTTC; CDR3 protein: CASSLGLAVSYEQYF
clone size: -; V gene: TRBV29-1; D gene: -; J gene: TRBJ1-2; CDR3 DNA: TGCAGCGTCGACCGGGGGTACTATGGCTACACCTTC; CDR3 protein: CSVDRGYYGYTF
clone size: -; V gene: TRBV29-1; D gene: TRBD1; J gene: TRBJ2-5; CDR3 DNA: TGCAGCTCAACAGGGGTGGGGACCCAGTACTTC; CDR3 protein: CSSTGVGTQYF
clone size: -; V gene: TRBV11-1; D gene: -; J gene: TRBJ2-7; CDR3 DNA: TGTGCCAGCAGCTTAAGTGGGTGGGGCCCCTACGAGCAGTACTTC; CDR3 protein: CASSLSGWGPYEQYF
clone size: -; V gene: TRBV13; D gene: -; J gene: TRBJ2-1; CDR3 DNA: TGTGCCAGCAGAGACCACGGTGGGGGCGAGCAGTTCTTC; CDR3 protein: CASRDHGGGEQFF
clone size: -; V gene: TRBV6-5; D gene: -; J gene: TRBJ2-5; CDR3 DNA: TGTGCCAGCAGTTACTCGGGCACGCCGGGGGAGACCCAGTACTTC; CDR3 protein: CASSYSGTPGETQYF
clone size: -; V gene: TRBV4-3; D gene: -; J gene: TRBJ2-7; CDR3 DNA: TGCGCCAGCAGTCCGGGACTCGTCTCCCTCTACGAGCAGTACTTC; CDR3 protein: CASSPGLVSLYEQYF
clone size: -; V gene: TRBV29-1; D gene: -; J gene: TRBJ1-2; CDR3 DNA: TGCAGCGTTAGGACAGCGGACTATGGCTACACCTTC; CDR3 protein: CSVRTADYGYTF
clone size: -; V gene: TRBV30; D gene: -; J gene: TRBJ2-1; CDR3 DNA: TGTGCCTGGAGTGTCCCATCCTACAATGAGCAGTTCTTC; CDR3 protein: CAWSVPSYNEQFF
clone size: -; V gene: TRBV7-9; D gene: -; J gene: TRBJ2-1; CDR3 DNA: TGTGCCAGCAGCCCGTTGAGGGCCGGGAGCTCCTACAATGAGCAGTTCTTC; CDR3 protein: CASSPLRAGSSYNEQFF
clone size: -; V gene: TRBV5-1; D gene: TRBD2; J gene: TRBJ2-7; CDR3 DNA: TGCGCCAGCAGTTGGACAGCGGGGGGCTCCTACGAGCAGTACTTC; CDR3 protein: CASSWTAGGSYEQYF
clone size: once; V gene: TRBV27; D gene: -; J gene: TRBJ2-3; CDR3 DNA: TGTGCCAGCAGTTTAATAGGAGGACTTAGCACAGATACGCAGTATTTT; CDR3 protein: CASSLIGGLSTDTQYF